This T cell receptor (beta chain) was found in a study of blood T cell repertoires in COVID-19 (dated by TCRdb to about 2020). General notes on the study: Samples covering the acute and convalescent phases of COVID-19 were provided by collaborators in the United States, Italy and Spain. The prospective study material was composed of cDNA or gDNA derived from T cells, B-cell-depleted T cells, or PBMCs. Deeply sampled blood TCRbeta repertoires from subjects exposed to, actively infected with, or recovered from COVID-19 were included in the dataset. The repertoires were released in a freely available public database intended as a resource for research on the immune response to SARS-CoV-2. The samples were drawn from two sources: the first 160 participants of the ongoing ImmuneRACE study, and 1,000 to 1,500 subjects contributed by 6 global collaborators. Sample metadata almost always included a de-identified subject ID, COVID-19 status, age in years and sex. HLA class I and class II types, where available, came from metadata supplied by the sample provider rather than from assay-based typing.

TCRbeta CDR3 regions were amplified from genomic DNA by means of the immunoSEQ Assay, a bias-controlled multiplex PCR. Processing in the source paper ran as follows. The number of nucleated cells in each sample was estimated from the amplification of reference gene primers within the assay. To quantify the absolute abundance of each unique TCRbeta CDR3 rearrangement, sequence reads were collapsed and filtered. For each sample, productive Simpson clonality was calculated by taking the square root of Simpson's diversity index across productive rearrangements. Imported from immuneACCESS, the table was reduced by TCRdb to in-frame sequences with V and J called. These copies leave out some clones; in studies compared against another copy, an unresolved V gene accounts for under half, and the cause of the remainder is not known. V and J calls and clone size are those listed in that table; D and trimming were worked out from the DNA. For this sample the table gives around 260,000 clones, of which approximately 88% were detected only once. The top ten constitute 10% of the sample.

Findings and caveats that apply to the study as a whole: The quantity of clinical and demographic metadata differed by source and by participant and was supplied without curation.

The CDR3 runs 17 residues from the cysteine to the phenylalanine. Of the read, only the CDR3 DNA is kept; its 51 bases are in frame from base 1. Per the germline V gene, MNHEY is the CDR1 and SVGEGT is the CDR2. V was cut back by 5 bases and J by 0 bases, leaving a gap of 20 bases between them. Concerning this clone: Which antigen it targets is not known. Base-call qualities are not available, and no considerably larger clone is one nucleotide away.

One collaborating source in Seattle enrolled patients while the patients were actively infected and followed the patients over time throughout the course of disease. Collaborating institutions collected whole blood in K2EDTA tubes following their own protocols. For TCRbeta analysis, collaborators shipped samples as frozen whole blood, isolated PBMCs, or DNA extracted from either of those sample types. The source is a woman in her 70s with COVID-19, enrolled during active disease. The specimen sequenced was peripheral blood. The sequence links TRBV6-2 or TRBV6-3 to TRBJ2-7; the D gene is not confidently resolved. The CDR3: CASSTLFRTSFSYEQYF. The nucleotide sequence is TGTGCCAGCAGTACGTTATTTAGAACGAGTTTCTCCTACGAGCAGTACTTC.